Detailed here is one TCR beta chain. The data originate from a study of blood T cell repertoires in COVID-19. Study at large: COVID-19 samples from acute and convalescent phases originated in the United States, Italy and Spain.

This CDR3 spans 17 amino acids. Cohorts were based on clinical histories the participants reported. Authors' processing steps: From reference gene primer amplification, estimates of nucleated cell counts were derived. Some clones are missing from TCRdb's copy, which holds only in-frame ones; the method was immunoSEQ multiplex PCR. V and J calls and clone size are given by that table; D and trimming were obtained from the DNA. This table holds about 200,000 clones, 70% to 90% found once. Sample: PBMCs or T cells enriched from blood (not recorded which). The rearrangement links TRBV21-1 to TRBJ2-5; the table calls TRBD2, which could not be checked here. TRBV21-1 is classified as a pseudogene. The source is a middle-aged woman with acute COVID-19. The CDR3 region is CASSKRGGAPDLETQYF. DNA of the CDR3: TGTGCCAGCAGCAAACGTGGCGGGGCCCCAGACCTGGAGACCCAGTACTTC.